Each of the 21 T cell receptor beta chains below was sequenced from the same sample in a study of glioma-infiltrating T cells. The iRepertoire nested amplicon-rescue multiplex PCR amplified TCR alpha and beta CDR3s from RNA. TCRdb independently ran MiXCR on the multiplex PCR reads; one entry per CDR3 protein. The sample has 150,000 to 200,000 distinct CDR3 sequences, under 55% seen once. Material for sequencing was glioma tissue, nonneoplastic brain tissue, or PBMCs (not recorded which). These receptor sequences come from a human donor with low-grade glioma or glioblastoma, undergoing nonglioma brain surgery, or in good health (not recorded which).

This clonotype was picked up one time. This may be a read error: a much more frequent sequence differs by one nucleotide. CDR3 nucleotides: TGCAGTGCTAGAGAGCGCGGGGGTGAGCAGTTCTTC. Its translation is CSARERGGEQFF. The V gene is TRBV20-1, the J gene TRBJ2-1; 7 bases line up with TRBD2. J lost 9 bases, V lost 0 bases, and 2 bases had no gene match. This CDR3 has 12 residues. Germline CDR1 DFQATT, CDR2 SNEGSKA (reference sequence).

The chain couples TRBV6-1 to TRBJ1-1; D gene uncertain. The ends were cut back, 5 bases at V and 1 base at J, with 14 bases in the middle. From germline, CDR1 is MNHNS and CDR2 SASEGT. This CDR3 has 15 residues. The CDR3 DNA follows: TGTGCCAGCAGTACACATCCCATATCGAACACTGAAGCTTTCTTT. Protein product: CASSTHPISNTEAFF.

This clonotype came up many times. This chain joins TRBV2 and TRBJ1-6; 8 bases match TRBD1. The J segment lost 7 bases and the V segment lost 6 bases, leaving 5 bases of the junction unmatched. Germline-derived CDR1 and CDR2 are SNHLY and FYNNEI. The CDR3 runs 14 residues. The CDR3 loop reads CASRKTGENSPLHF. CDR3 nucleotides: TGTGCCAGCAGAAAGACAGGGGAGAATTCACCCCTCCACTTT.

The CDR3 loop is CASVGTGMNTEAFF. The CDR3 DNA follows: TGTGCCAGCGTTGGGACAGGGATGAACACTGAAGCTTTCTTT. The chain recombines TRBV2 with TRBJ1-1; 9 bases align to TRBD1. Looked up from germline, CDR1 is SNHLY and CDR2 is FYNNEI. CDR3 length: 14 amino acids. J gave up 0 bases and V 8 bases, and 4 bases lay outside the gene matches.

The rearrangement joins TRBV19 to TRBJ1-2, with 8 bases fitting TRBD1. Germline V gene sequence: CDR1 LNHDA, CDR2 SQIVND (reference sequence). The CDR3 consists of 14 residues. V was clipped by 10 bases and J by 3 bases; unmatched bases: 10. CDR3 nucleotides: TGTGCCATTCGATCAGACAGGGGCGACTATGGCTACACCTTC. This sequence encodes CAIRSDRGDYGYTF.

For this clonotype: Compared with germline, one end of the junction differs, possibly owing to a read error. The J gene is TRBJ2-3, the V gene TRBV27, with 7 bases fitting TRBD2. The CDR3 contains 15 residues. Germline V gene data show CDR1 as MNHEY and CDR2 as SMNVEV (reference sequence). CDR3 DNA: TGTGCCAGCCTGATGACTAGCAGTCGGTCAGATACGCAGTGTTTT. Amino acid sequence: CASLMTSSRSDTQCF.

This clonotype appeared many times. This chain uses TRBV10-3 with TRBJ1-1; no definite D call. This CDR3 spans 14 amino acids. Trimming pared 0 bases from V and 5 bases from J, leaving 10 bases between. The V gene's germline CDR1 is ENHRY and CDR2 SYGVKD. The CDR3 region is CAISESQAETEAFF. CDR3 nucleotides: TGTGCCATCAGTGAGTCGCAGGCTGAGACTGAAGCTTTCTTT.

This clonotype was observed a few times. The chain has TRBV29-1 and TRBJ2-1; TRBD2 matches 9 bases. The CDR3 runs to 13 residues. Trimming took 6 bases from V and 7 from J; bases not matched to a gene: 7. Germline CDR1 SQVTM, CDR2 ANQGSEA. Here the CDR3 DNA reads TGCAGCGTGCCTAGCGGGAACCTTAATGAGCAGTTCTTC. Translating gives CSVPSGNLNEQFF.

This clonotype appeared a few times. The genes are TRBV5-1 and TRBJ2-3, with D unclear. Per the germline V gene, CDR1 is SGHRS and CDR2 is YFSETQ. The germline V and J ends were trimmed by 0 bases and 3 bases, with 5 bases remaining between them. The CDR3 covers 13 residues. This CDR3 reads CASSLAATDTQYF. DNA of the CDR3: TGCGCCAGCAGCTTGGCGGCGACAGATACGCAGTATTTT.

J is TRBJ2-5 and V is TRBV18; D remains unclear. Germline-derived CDR1 and CDR2 are KGHSH and LQKENI. The CDR3 runs 14 residues. V was trimmed by 1 base and J by 1 base, leaving 7 bases between them. The CDR3 nucleotides are TGTGCCAGCTCACCACGGGCAGTCCAAGAGACCCAGTACTTC. Protein sequence: CASSPRAVQETQYF.

V gene TRBV20-1 combines with J gene TRBJ2-1; D is perhaps TRBD2 (5 bases). The CDR3 covers 15 residues. The ends were cut back, 0 bases at V and 4 bases at J, with 13 bases in the middle. The germline CDR1 and CDR2 sequences are DFQATT and SNEGSKA (reference sequence). The DNA of the CDR3 is TGCAGTGCTAGAGAAGGTCGGGAATCATACAATGAGCAGTTCTTC. Amino acid sequence: CSAREGRESYNEQFF.

This clonotype has ten or more counts. The chain combines TRBV10-3 with TRBJ1-5; D uncertain. The germline V and J ends were trimmed by 3 bases and 6 bases, with 12 bases remaining between them. The CDR3 has 14 amino acids. The V gene's germline CDR1 is ENHRY and CDR2 SYGVKD. This CDR3 reads CAISDSEGGQPQHF. As DNA, the CDR3 is TGTGCCATCAGTGATTCAGAGGGAGGTCAGCCCCAGCATTTT.

This rearrangement joins TRBV19 to TRBJ2-5, with a tentative D call TRBD2 (5 bases). The CDR3 extends over 12 amino acids. Germline values: CDR1 LNHDA, CDR2 SQIVND (reference sequence). With 5 bases removed from V and 8 bases from J, the gap between germline ends came to 12 bases. CDR3 in amino acids: CASSEGSRTQYF. The CDR3 coding sequence is TGTGCCAGTAGTGAGGGCAGTAGAACCCAGTACTTC.

The rearrangement joins TRBV3-1 to TRBJ2-7; D unresolved. This CDR3 has 13 amino acids. Per the germline V gene, CDR1 is LGHDT and CDR2 is YNNKEL (reference sequence). V lost 1 base and J 6 bases, leaving 10 bases between the germline ends. In DNA, the CDR3 is TGTGCCAGCAGCCAAGTTTTACTTTCCGAGCAGTACTTC. Its translation is CASSQVLLSEQYF.

This clonotype has just one count. This may arise from a read error, as a much more abundant clone is one base away. The chain couples TRBV7-6 to TRBJ2-3; D is perhaps TRBD2 (5 bases). V was clipped by 5 bases and J by 11 bases, with 26 bases between them. Looked up from germline, CDR1 is SGHVS and CDR2 is FNYEAQ. This CDR3 comprises 16 residues. Here the CDR3 reads CASSQDQGLASNRQYF. DNA of the CDR3: TGTGCCAGCAGCCAAGATCAAGGACTGGCTTCAAATAGGCAGTATTTT. The full variable domain, rest sourced from reference TRBV7-6 and TRBJ2-3, is GAGVSQSPRYKVTKRGQDVALRCDPISGHVSLYWYRQALGQGPEFLTYFNYEAQQDKSGLPNDRFSAERPEGSISTLTIQRTEQRDSAMYRCASSQDQGLASNRQYFGPGTRLTVL.

As regards this clonotype: This may be a read error, as it is one base from a much larger clone. The genes are TRBV6-1 and TRBJ2-1, with TRBD2 matching over 11 bases. Per the germline V gene, CDR1 is MNHNS and CDR2 is SASEGT. The CDR3 length is 15 residues. CDR3 loop: CASSFSGRAHNEKFF. CDR3 in DNA: TGTGCCAGCAGTTTTAGCGGGAGGGCCCACAATGAGAAGTTCTTC.

Concerning this clonotype itself: A read error may be the cause here, since a much bigger clone is one base away. The chain is built from TRBV4-2 and TRBJ1-1, with D unclear. CDR1 and CDR2 (germline): LGHNA, YNFKEQ. Trimming took 1 base from V and 5 from J, leaving 20 bases between them. The CDR3 contains 17 residues. The CDR3 reads CASSQASGREGKTEAFF. The CDR3 coding sequence is TGTGCCAGCAGCCAAGCAAGTGGACGGGAAGGGAAAACTGAAGCTTTCTTT.

A word on this clonotype: A much more abundant neighbour one base away suggests this may be a read error. The gene calls are TRBV6-1 and TRBJ2-3; D unresolved. The germline gives CDR1 MNHNS, CDR2 SASEGT. This CDR3 has 13 amino acids. CDR3 in amino acids: CAISADRSETQYF. The DNA for the CDR3 is TGTGCCATCAGCGCCGACCGATCAGAAACGCAGTATTTT.

The chain combines TRBV6-2 or TRBV6-3 with TRBJ2-3; a weak D match, TRBD2 (6 bases). This CDR3 comprises 15 residues. V shed 8 bases and J shed 3 bases, with 18 bases lying between them. The germline V gene encodes CDR1 MNHEY and CDR2 SVGEGT. CDR3: CASLPRRAGTDTQYF. For the CDR3, the DNA is TGTGCCAGCCTCCCGAGGAGGGCGGGTACAGATACGCAGTATTTT.

This rearrangement joins TRBV3-1 to TRBJ2-5, with D perhaps matching TRBD2 (5 bases). Germline loops: CDR1 LGHDT, CDR2 YNNKEL (reference sequence). With 0 bases removed from V and 5 bases from J, the gap between germline ends came to 13 bases. The CDR3 contains 15 residues. The CDR3 bases are TGTGCCAGCAGCCAAGATTTACTAGAAGGCGAGACCCAGTACTTC. It encodes CASSQDLLEGETQYF.

Worth noting for this clonotype: The limits of the CDR3 on the DNA are not certain, so only TCRdb's listed CDR3 is given. This chain connects TRBV7-2 to TRBJ2-7; the D call in the table, TRBD1, was not verified against the DNA. The CDR3 extends over 18 residues, inclusive of both ends. Germline V gene data show CDR1 as SGHTA and CDR2 as FQGNSA. The CDR3 loop reads CASSFYICSAIDRYEQYF.